This T cell receptor (beta chain) derives from a study of T cell changes during pregnancy in multiple sclerosis. With 3 bases removed from V and 0 bases from J, the gap between germline ends came to 12 bases. This CDR3 is 15 amino acids long. Germline V gene data show CDR1 as SGHTA and CDR2 as FQGTGA. The protocol was immunoSEQ multiplex PCR, while the TCRdb copy is restricted to in-frame clones and leaves out a portion. The sample consists of about 50,000 clones, 92% of them appearing once. V and J are TRBV7-3 and TRBJ2-7; D might be TRBD1 (5 bases). The sequence was collected from a female donor with multiple sclerosis, enrolled in a pregnancy study. Sequences were derived from CD4+ T cells from peripheral blood mononuclear cells, sampled in the second trimester of pregnancy. The CDR3 nucleotides read TGTGCCAGCAGCTTGGGGCAGGTCCCCTCCTACGAGCAGTACTTC. Translating gives CASSLGQVPSYEQYF.